Following are 5 T cell receptor beta chains from one sample sequenced in a study of graft-versus-host responses after intestinal transplantation. No antigen is known for these receptors. TCRdb's table, derived via immunoSEQ multiplex PCR, lists solely in-frame clones and lacks some. The table records tens of thousands of clones, roughly 90% of them present only once. Source: unstimulated CD4+ T cells sorted from spleen or lymph node cells, taken before transplant. These receptors originate from a human donor who was the organ donor for an intestinal transplant.

The chain links TRBV2 to TRBJ1-2; no clear D gene. The CDR3 spans 16 residues. CDR1 is SNHLY and CDR2 is FYNNEI in the germline V gene. Trimming took off 6 bases at V and 4 bases at J, with 21 bases between the two ends. In DNA form, the CDR3 reads TGTGCCAGCAGCCAGATGGCGGGGTTTAGGAGCTATGGCTACACCTTC. Translation gives CASSQMAGFRSYGYTF.

This clone showed up just once. The chain links TRBV11-3 to TRBJ2-3; D is possibly TRBD2 (5 bases). The CDR3 is made up of 13 amino acids. Trimming stripped 2 bases from V and 5 bases from J, with 8 bases between. Germline V gene sequence: CDR1 SGHNT, CDR2 YENEEA. CDR3 amino acids: CASSLPSGDTQYF. For the CDR3, the DNA is TGTGCCAGCAGCTTACCCAGCGGAGATACGCAGTATTTT.

This clone was picked up one time. The rearrangement uses TRBV5-6 and TRBJ2-2; a possible D gene is TRBD2 (5 bases). The CDR3 is 16 residues long. The V and J ends lost 0 bases and 7 bases respectively, with 16 bases between them. Germline loops: CDR1 SGHDT, CDR2 YYEEEE. DNA of the CDR3: TGTGCCAGCAGCTTGGCCGGGGTCCTCCAGTTCGGGGAGCTGTTTTTT. Its translation is CASSLAGVLQFGELFF.

The chain couples TRBV9 to TRBJ1-4, with 7 bases lining up with TRBD1. CDR1 and CDR2 from the germline V gene are SGDLS and YYNGEE. Trimming took 4 bases from V and 3 from J; bases not matched to a gene: 6. This CDR3 is 15 amino acids long. CDR3 residues: CASSTHGQANEKLFF. In DNA form, the CDR3 reads TGTGCCAGCAGCACCCATGGACAGGCTAATGAAAAACTGTTTTTT.

The chain joins TRBV29-1 to TRBJ2-1; D gene ambiguous. V lost 3 bases and J 13 bases, leaving 16 bases between the germline ends. This CDR3 region has 12 residues. Germline CDR1 is SQVTM and CDR2 is ANQGSEA. This CDR3 reads CSVEAPTVPQFF. For the CDR3, the DNA is TGCAGCGTTGAGGCCCCAACAGTTCCCCAGTTCTTC.